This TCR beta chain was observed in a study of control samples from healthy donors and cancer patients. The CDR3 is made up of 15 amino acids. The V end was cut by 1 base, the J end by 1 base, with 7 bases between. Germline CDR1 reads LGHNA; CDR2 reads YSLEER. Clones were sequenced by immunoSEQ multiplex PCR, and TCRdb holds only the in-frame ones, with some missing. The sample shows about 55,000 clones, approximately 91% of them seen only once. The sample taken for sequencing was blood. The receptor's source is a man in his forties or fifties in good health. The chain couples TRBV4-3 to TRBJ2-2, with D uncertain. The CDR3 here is CASSQVPLNTGELFF. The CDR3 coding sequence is TGCGCCAGCAGCCAAGTGCCGTTGAACACCGGGGAGCTGTTTTTT.